This T cell receptor (beta chain) appears in the sequencing data of a study of a mutant IDH1 vaccine in newly diagnosed glioma. Across the whole study: Patients, over weeks 1, 3, 5, 7, 11, 15, 19 and 23, received a total of eight vaccinations. Previous treatment comprised radiotherapy, temozolomide, or both, mostly both.

Using immunoSEQ multiplex PCR, the repertoire was profiled, and TCRdb retains in-frame clones only, with some absent. The sample gives 40,000 to 50,000 clones, 65% to 80% of which show up once; 5.3% is in the top ten. This clone appeared once. What it binds is unknown. The time point here: week 23, last vaccination. In the vaccine, a single dose held 300 ug of the mutant IDH1 20-mer peptide, along with topical imiquimod. The sample was PBMCs, taken from a glioma patient whose treatment included an IDH1 peptide vaccine. This clonotype originated in a man aged 50-59 years with glioma.

CDR3 sequence: CATSRDYYEQYF. The CDR3 DNA follows: TGTGCCACCAGCAGAGATTATTACGAGCAGTACTTC. The chain has TRBV15 and TRBJ2-7; D is uncertain. This CDR3 has 12 residues. Germline CDR1 is LNHNV and CDR2 is YYDKDF (reference sequence). The V gene lost 0 bases and the J gene lost 4 bases, with 4 bases spanning the gap.